A single sample gave rise to the 7 T cell receptor beta chains below, sequenced in a study of blood T cells in healthy people across ages. Alongside a J-beta primer mix, a sample-barcoded 5' primer served in a second PCR lasting about 7 to 11 cycles. TCRdb reanalysed the 5' RACE reads using MiXCR and keeps one entry per CDR3 protein. The sample has about 780,000 distinct CDR3 sequences, more than 25% seen once. The same sample was also studied in work on T cells of mothers and their children.

The sample taken for sequencing was blood. These receptors were obtained from a boy aged 5-17 years in good health.

The sample holds a few counts of this clonotype. The genes are TRBV13 and TRBJ1-1, with D possibly TRBD1 on 6 matching bases. Between the trimmed V and J ends, which lost 5 bases and 4 bases, there was a span of 17 bases. CDR3 length: 15 residues. Looked up from germline, CDR1 is PRHDT and CDR2 is FYEKMQ (reference sequence). The CDR3 sequence is CASSNTKGGSTEAFF. The CDR3, as DNA: TGTGCCAGCAGCAACACTAAGGGGGGGAGCACTGAAGCTTTCTTT.

This chain links TRBV5-5 with TRBJ2-5, with D maybe TRBD1 (5 bases). In germline, CDR1 is SGHKS, CDR2 YYEKEE (reference sequence). CDR3 length: 13 residues. V was cut by 0 bases and J by 4 bases, with 7 bases left in between. In DNA, the CDR3 is TGTGCCAGCAGCTTGGAAGGGGTAGAGACCCAGTACTTC. Translated: CASSLEGVETQYF.

At least ten counts were recorded for this clonotype. The chain is built from TRBV6-1 and TRBJ2-3; the match to TRBD1 covers 8 bases. In germline, CDR1 is MNHNS, CDR2 SASEGT. The CDR3 loop spans 16 amino acids. Germline trimming cut 4 bases from V and 3 bases from J; bases unmatched to any gene: 9. DNA of the CDR3: TGTGCCAGCAGTGCAACGACAGGGGAAGGGACAGATACGCAGTATTTT. Translation gives CASSATTGEGTDTQYF.

The chain has TRBV9 and TRBJ2-5, with no clear D. The J call may be incorrect, as the DNA end agrees better with TRBJ2-7. Germline loops: CDR1 SGDLS, CDR2 YYNGEE. The CDR3 has 13 amino acids. The CDR3 loop is CASSDPRGYEQYF. CDR3 DNA sequence: TGTGCCAGCAGCGACCCCCGAGGCTACGAGCAGTACTTC.

The rearrangement joins TRBV5-1 to TRBJ2-5; TRBD2 is a possible D gene (6 bases). Germline-derived CDR1 and CDR2 are SGHRS and YFSETQ. CDR3 length: 16 amino acids. V dropped 6 bases and J dropped 3 bases, with 21 bases sitting between them. The CDR3 DNA reads TGCGCCAGCACCATAAGAGGGAGTGGAGGGAAAGAGACCCAGTACTTC. The encoded protein is CASTIRGSGGKETQYF.

In this sample, this clonotype turned up a few times. The V call is TRBV18, the J call TRBJ1-1; D unclear. V was trimmed by 2 bases and J by 1 base, leaving 5 bases between them. The CDR3 runs to 13 residues. CDR1 KGHSH and CDR2 LQKENI come from the germline V gene. The CDR3 nucleotides are TGTGCCAGCTCACCATACGGGAACACTGAAGCTTTCTTT. It yields the protein CASSPYGNTEAFF.

V and J are TRBV5-1 and TRBJ1-4; D possibly corresponds to TRBD1 (6 bases). Trimming left V 2 bases short and J 0 bases short, with 11 bases between. Looked up from germline, CDR1 is SGHRS and CDR2 is YFSETQ. The CDR3 has 16 amino acids. As DNA, the CDR3 is TGCGCCAGCAGCTTATACCAGGGGACAACTAATGAAAAACTGTTTTTT. It specifies CASSLYQGTTNEKLFF. Complete variable domain (other parts from reference TRBV5-1 and TRBJ1-4): KAGVTQTPRYLIKTRGQQVTLSCSPISGHRSVSWYQQTPGQGLQFLFEYFSETQRNKGNFPGRFSGRQFSNSRSEMNVSTLELGDSALYLCASSLYQGTTNEKLFFGSGTQLSVL.